A selection of T cell receptor beta chains follows, all from one sample in a study of blood T cell repertoires in COVID-19. Measured with immunoSEQ multiplex PCR; TCRdb has only the in-frame clones, and not every one. The sample holds about 94,000 clones, roughly 80% seen once. What was sequenced was peripheral blood. Receptor source: a human donor in a cohort sampled during active COVID-19. CDR3s include the opening cysteine and the closing phenylalanine or tryptophan. D genes are given only for firm matches. Clone size appears in some rows only: once, few, many, or a class for an expanded clone.

V: TRBV7-9; J: TRBJ1-1; size: NA; D: TRBD1; DNA: TGTGCCAGCAGCCTCAAGGAGGGGGCGGCTGAAGCTTTCTTT; CDR3: CASSLKEGAAEAFF
V: TRBV30; J: TRBJ2-7; size: once; D: NA; DNA: TGTGCCTGGAGTGAGCAGGGTCCCTACGAGCAGTACTTC; CDR3: CAWSEQGPYEQYF
V: TRBV2; J: TRBJ2-7; size: NA; D: NA; DNA: TGTGCCAGCACTGGGACAACTTACTACGAGCAGTACTTC; CDR3: CASTGTTYYEQYF
V: TRBV7-9; J: TRBJ2-7; size: once; D: NA; DNA: TGTGCCAGCAGGTTTACGGGCGAGCAGTACTTC; CDR3: CASRFTGEQYF
V: TRBV28; J: TRBJ1-5; size: NA; D: TRBD1; DNA: TGTGCCAGCAGTTCGGGACAGGGTGGAGGGCCCCAGCATTTT; CDR3: CASSSGQGGGPQHF
V: TRBV9; J: TRBJ1-4; size: NA; D: TRBD1; DNA: TGTGCCAGCAGCCTTGGGACAGGCGAAAAACTGTTTTTT; CDR3: CASSLGTGEKLFF
V: TRBV28; J: TRBJ1-4; size: NA; D: NA; DNA: TGTGCTTCAGTTTCCCCGAGGGGGTCCCTGAAGAGGGATGAAAAACTGTTTTTT; CDR3: CASVSPRGSLKRDEKLFF
V: TRBV19; J: TRBJ2-7; size: NA; D: NA; DNA: TGTGCCAGTAGTATCTTCGCCCCTCCGGGCGAGCAGTACTTC; CDR3: CASSIFAPPGEQYF
V: TRBV27; J: TRBJ2-5; size: NA; D: TRBD2; DNA: TGTGCCAGCAGTTTATCAGGGACTAGCGGCCAGAAGACCCAGTACTTC; CDR3: CASSLSGTSGQKTQYF
V: TRBV30; J: TRBJ1-2; size: NA; D: NA; DNA: TGTGCCTGGAGTCCCTGGGGGGAACGCTATGGCTACACCTTC; CDR3: CAWSPWGERYGYTF